This entry describes one T cell receptor beta chain. Its specificity is not known. V lost 0 bases and J lost 0, with 11 bases in between. The CDR3 is 16 residues long. The V gene's germline CDR1 is SEHNR and CDR2 FQNEAQ (reference sequence). The data originate from a study of post-analysis software for immune sequencing data. Study details: Relapsing-remitting, secondary progressive and progressive-relapsing multiple sclerosis courses were included.

Unique molecular identifiers featured in each of the TCR beta cDNA libraries. A population of roughly 0.9 to 11 million T cells gave rise to roughly 0.5 million cDNA molecules. TCRdb reprocessed the PCR reads with MiXCR, giving one entry per CDR3 protein. The sample yields hundreds of thousands of distinct CDR3 sequences, about 60% seen once. Study-level points and caveats: Controls had lower frequencies than patients of five or six TRBV segments, which included TRBV5-6, TRBV5-1 and TRBV20-1. Samples sharing a preparation batch grouped tightly together when assessed by F measure.

The origin of this receptor is a girl aged 2-15 years with multiple sclerosis. Sequencing input: blood. The V call is TRBV7-9, the J call TRBJ1-2; a weak D match, TRBD1 (5 bases). CDR3 nucleotides: TGTGCCAGCAGCTTAGCGGGCGGGGGAGCTAACTATGGCTACACCTTC. Translating gives CASSLAGGGANYGYTF.